These 27 T cell receptor beta chains originate from one sample sequenced in a study of shared clonotypes between healthy human individuals. Some clones are missing from TCRdb's copy, which holds only in-frame ones; the method was immunoSEQ multiplex PCR. The sample lists approximately 1.5 million clones; under 99% were seen once. Material for sequencing was naive CD4+ T cells sorted from blood. The subset was: CD45RA+ positively selected. Receptors originate from a man under 40 in good health.

This chain joins TRBV6-5 and TRBJ2-3, with no clear D. Germline loops: CDR1 MNHEY, CDR2 SVGAGI. The ends were cut back, 6 bases at V and 0 bases at J, with 10 bases in the middle. This CDR3 contains 14 residues. The DNA for the CDR3 is TGTGCCAGCAGACAGACAAGTAGCACAGATACGCAGTATTTT. Translation gives CASRQTSSTDTQYF.

The V call is TRBV6-5, the J call TRBJ1-3, with a weak D call TRBD1 (5 bases). The CDR3 is 15 residues long. Trimming stripped 6 bases from V and 2 bases from J, with 14 bases between. Germline V CDR1 and CDR2: MNHEY, SVGAGI. CDR3 amino acids: CASSSRVGTGNTIYF. The CDR3 DNA reads as TGTGCCAGCAGCTCCAGGGTGGGGACTGGAAACACCATATATTTT.

The chain carries TRBV29-1 and TRBJ1-1, with no clear D. V lost 7 bases and J 1 base, leaving 10 bases between the germline ends. CDR1 SQVTM and CDR2 ANQGSEA come from the germline V gene. The CDR3 spans 12 residues. CDR3 region: CSGRVANTEAFF. CDR3 DNA: TGCAGCGGGCGTGTCGCGAACACTGAAGCTTTCTTT.

V is TRBV28 and J is TRBJ2-7; the match to TRBD1 covers 9 bases. V dropped 5 bases and J dropped 3; count of bases not matched to a gene: 14. The CDR3 contains 17 residues. The germline V gene has CDR1 MDHEN and CDR2 SYDVKM. In DNA, the CDR3 is TGTGCCAGCAGTCTACCAACCGACAGGGGGAGTATCTACGAGCAGTACTTC. It encodes CASSLPTDRGSIYEQYF.

V and J are TRBV5-1 and TRBJ2-5; possible D gene TRBD2, 5 bases. The CDR3 contains 14 residues. CDR1 is SGHRS, CDR2 YFSETQ, per germline. Trimming removed 0 bases at V and 4 bases at J, with 10 bases between. The CDR3 DNA reads TGCGCCAGCAGCTTGGATGTAGCGCCAGAGACCCAGTACTTC. Translated: CASSLDVAPETQYF.

This clone was counted a single time. The rearrangement joins TRBV6-1 to TRBJ2-2; TRBD2 aligns across 8 bases. V shed 8 bases, J shed 4 bases, and the junction held 6 bases outside the gene matches. CDR1 and CDR2 from the germline V gene are MNHNS and SASEGT. The CDR3 is 14 residues long. The DNA for the CDR3 is TGTGCCAGCGGACTAGCTTTATTCACCGGGGAGCTGTTTTTT. Translating it yields CASGLALFTGELFF.

The rearrangement links TRBV27 to TRBJ1-2; possible D gene TRBD1, 6 bases. Germline CDR1 is MNHEY and CDR2 is SMNVEV (reference sequence). V gave up 5 bases and J gave up 5 bases, with 18 bases separating them. The CDR3 extends over 15 amino acids. CDR3 sequence (DNA): TGTGCCAGCAGTCAGGGTGGGGGGCAGGTGTATGGCTACACCTTC. Its translation: CASSQGGGQVYGYTF.

V is TRBV5-1 and J is TRBJ2-5; TRBD2 aligns across 11 bases. The CDR3 sequence is 15 residues long. V gave up 2 bases and J gave up 5 bases; unmatched junction bases: 5. Germline loops: CDR1 SGHRS, CDR2 YFSETQ. The CDR3 region has the DNA TGCGCCAGCAGCTTTACTAGCGGGAGAGGTGAGACCCAGTACTTC. This gives the protein CASSFTSGRGETQYF.

The count of this clone is one. The chain combines TRBV9 with TRBJ1-4; D call uncertain. V lost 5 bases and J 6 bases, leaving 17 bases between the germline ends. CDR3 length: 15 residues. The germline CDR1 and CDR2 sequences are SGDLS and YYNGEE. The CDR3 loop reads CASSRRSRIDEKLFF. The CDR3 DNA follows: TGTGCCAGCAGTCGTAGGTCCAGGATCGATGAAAAACTGTTTTTT.

The gene calls are TRBV19 and TRBJ2-3; 10 bases agree with TRBD1. With V trimmed by 6 bases and J by 2 bases, 5 bases remained unmatched. The CDR3 spans 15 residues. The germline CDR1 and CDR2 sequences are LNHDA and SQIVND (reference sequence). The CDR3 is CASSRDRGYTDTQYF. The CDR3 DNA follows: TGTGCCAGTAGCCGGGACAGGGGCTACACAGATACGCAGTATTTT.

This chain uses TRBV9 with TRBJ1-1; D is unclear. This CDR3 is built from 13 residues. Trimming stripped 0 bases from V and 1 base from J, with 4 bases between. Germline V gene sequence: CDR1 SGDLS, CDR2 YYNGEE. The CDR3 sequence: CASSVASNTEAFF. The CDR3 DNA sequence: TGTGCCAGCAGCGTAGCCTCGAACACTGAAGCTTTCTTT.

J is TRBJ2-7 and V is TRBV18, with a possible D match to TRBD1 (6 bases). The CDR3 spans 15 residues. Germline loops: CDR1 KGHSH, CDR2 LQKENI. V was cut by 1 base and J by 2 bases, with 12 bases left in between. In nucleotides, the CDR3 is TGTGCCAGCTCACCACTACCGGGACATACCTACGAGCAGTACTTC. It is translated as CASSPLPGHTYEQYF.

The rearrangement uses TRBV28 and TRBJ1-5, with D perhaps TRBD1 (5 bases). Germline CDR1 MDHEN, CDR2 SYDVKM. The CDR3 totals 16 residues. Trimming left V 6 bases short and J 2 bases short, with 17 bases between. The CDR3 loop is CASRRHIGARNQPQHF. The CDR3, as DNA: TGTGCCAGCAGACGCCATATAGGGGCCCGCAATCAGCCCCAGCATTTT.

The J gene is TRBJ2-1, the V gene TRBV5-1, with 8 bases that match TRBD2. Germline V gene lookup returns CDR1 SGHRS and CDR2 YFSETQ. The CDR3 extends over 16 amino acids. V lost 4 bases to trimming and J lost 1 base; unmatched junction nucleotides: 7. CDR3 sequence: CASSAGAGESYNEQFF. In nucleotides, the CDR3 is TGCGCCAGCAGCGCCGGAGCGGGAGAGTCCTACAATGAGCAGTTCTTC.

CDR3 coding DNA: TGTGCCAGCAGCTTAGTCGCTAGCGGGAACTCCTACGAGCAGTACTTC. This encodes CASSLVASGNSYEQYF. The genes are TRBV11-2 and TRBJ2-7; TRBD2 matches 9 bases. The germline gives CDR1 SGHAT, CDR2 FQNNGV. The CDR3 has 16 amino acids. J gave up 0 bases and V 1 base, and 4 bases lay outside the gene matches.

The chain joins TRBV4-3 to TRBJ1-3, with D maybe TRBD1 (5 bases). V lost 0 bases to trimming and J lost 4 bases, with 10 bases between them. In germline, CDR1 is LGHNA, CDR2 YSLEER. The CDR3 loop spans 15 amino acids. CDR3 sequence: CASSQDRVPGNTIYF. CDR3 DNA: TGCGCCAGCAGCCAAGACAGGGTTCCCGGAAACACCATATATTTT.

This sequence joins TRBV6-6 and TRBJ2-2; 9 positions agree with TRBD1. The V gene's germline CDR1 is MNHNY and CDR2 SVGAGI (reference sequence). This CDR3 comprises 16 residues. J gave up 1 base and V 7 bases, and 7 bases lay outside the gene matches. The CDR3 DNA is TGTGCCAGCAAACGGACAGGGGAAATGAACACCGGGGAGCTGTTTTTT. Translating it yields CASKRTGEMNTGELFF.

The V gene is TRBV27, the J gene TRBJ1-1; TRBD1 is a possible D gene (5 bases). V lost 3 bases to trimming and J lost 10 bases, with 21 bases between them. The CDR3 has 15 residues. Looked up from germline, CDR1 is MNHEY and CDR2 is SMNVEV (reference sequence). The CDR3 region has the DNA TGTGCCAGCAGTTTGCGGGGCTCGGGTTCGAACGTAGCTTTCTTT. Translation gives CASSLRGSGSNVAFF.

This clone was picked up one time. The identical CDR3 is also encoded by other nucleotide sequences in the sample. The genes are TRBV5-1 and TRBJ2-7; 9 positions agree with TRBD1. The germline V gene has CDR1 SGHRS and CDR2 YFSETQ. There are 15 residues in the CDR3. The trim removed 0 bases at V and 3 bases at J, leaving 4 bases unmatched. This chain's CDR3 is CASSLGGQGLYEQYF. The CDR3 DNA is TGCGCCAGCAGCTTGGGGGGACAGGGCCTCTACGAGCAGTACTTC.

The chain is built from TRBV7-8 and TRBJ1-5, with a weak D call TRBD1 (5 bases). The V gene lost 2 bases and the J gene lost 3 bases, with 8 bases spanning the gap. Per the germline V gene, CDR1 is SGHVS and CDR2 is FQNEAQ. The CDR3 runs 14 residues. CDR3 sequence reads: CASSLRQNNQPQHF. The CDR3 DNA follows: TGTGCCAGCAGCTTACGACAGAACAATCAGCCCCAGCATTTT.

To note about this clone: The sample carries other DNA sequences with the same CDR3. The rearrangement links TRBV9 to TRBJ2-1, with a tentative D call TRBD1 (5 bases). The CDR3 has 15 residues. Trimming took off 0 bases at V and 0 bases at J, with 7 bases between the two ends. Germline V lookup: CDR1 SGDLS, CDR2 YYNGEE. The CDR3 reads CASSVEQGSYNEQFF. CDR3 sequence (DNA): TGTGCCAGCAGCGTAGAGCAGGGCTCCTACAATGAGCAGTTCTTC.

The rearrangement links TRBV18 to TRBJ2-1; weak D call: TRBD2 (5 bases). Germline CDR1 reads KGHSH; CDR2 reads LQKENI. The V gene lost 3 bases and the J gene lost 13 bases, with 19 bases spanning the gap. The CDR3 extends over 14 amino acids. The CDR3 loop is CASSPPPAGDLQFF. CDR3 DNA: TGTGCCAGCTCACCTCCCCCGGCGGGCGATCTTCAGTTCTTC.

This clone was picked up one time. The chain recombines TRBV10-3 with TRBJ2-7, with a weak D call TRBD2 (5 bases). CDR1 and CDR2 from the germline V gene are ENHRY and SYGVKD. The CDR3 consists of 14 residues. Trimming removed 8 bases at V and 7 bases at J, with 21 bases between. The CDR3 here is CAIGGEGKGGEQYF. The CDR3 bases are TGTGCCATCGGAGGAGAGGGCAAAGGTGGGGAGCAGTACTTC.

The chain recombines TRBV4-1 with TRBJ1-3; D is undetermined. There are 17 residues in the CDR3. In germline, CDR1 is MGHRA, CDR2 YSYEKL. The germline V and J ends were trimmed by 2 bases and 0 bases, with 14 bases remaining between them. The CDR3: CASSQPRAGSSGNTIYF. The CDR3 DNA reads TGCGCCAGCAGCCAACCCCGCGCGGGGAGCTCTGGAAACACCATATATTTT.

The rearrangement joins TRBV7-9 to TRBJ1-2; no definite D call. The CDR3 spans 14 residues. Germline loops: CDR1 SEHNR, CDR2 FQNEAQ (reference sequence). Deletions cut 5 bases from V and 0 bases from J, with 10 bases between. The CDR3: CASSPILANYGYTF. The DNA of the CDR3 is TGTGCCAGCAGCCCAATCCTGGCTAACTATGGCTACACCTTC.

V usage is TRBV7-9 and J usage is TRBJ2-1, with 10 bases that match TRBD2. Germline V gives CDR1 SEHNR, CDR2 FQNEAQ (reference sequence). Trimming at V came to 3 bases and at J to 12 bases, leaving 11 bases not matched to a gene. This CDR3 comprises 15 residues. CDR3 sequence reads: CASSFLAGAAAGQFF. For the CDR3, the DNA is TGTGCCAGCAGCTTTCTAGCGGGGGCGGCGGCCGGGCAGTTCTTC.

Written as DNA, the CDR3 is TGTGCCAGCCATCCGGCTAGCGGGAGCCATGAGCAGTTCTTC. It is translated as CASHPASGSHEQFF. J is TRBJ2-1 and V is TRBV5-6; 10 nucleotides agree with TRBD2. Per the germline V gene, CDR1 is SGHDT and CDR2 is YYEEEE. CDR3 length equals 14 residues. V lost 7 bases to trimming and J lost 8 bases; unmatched junction nucleotides: 9.